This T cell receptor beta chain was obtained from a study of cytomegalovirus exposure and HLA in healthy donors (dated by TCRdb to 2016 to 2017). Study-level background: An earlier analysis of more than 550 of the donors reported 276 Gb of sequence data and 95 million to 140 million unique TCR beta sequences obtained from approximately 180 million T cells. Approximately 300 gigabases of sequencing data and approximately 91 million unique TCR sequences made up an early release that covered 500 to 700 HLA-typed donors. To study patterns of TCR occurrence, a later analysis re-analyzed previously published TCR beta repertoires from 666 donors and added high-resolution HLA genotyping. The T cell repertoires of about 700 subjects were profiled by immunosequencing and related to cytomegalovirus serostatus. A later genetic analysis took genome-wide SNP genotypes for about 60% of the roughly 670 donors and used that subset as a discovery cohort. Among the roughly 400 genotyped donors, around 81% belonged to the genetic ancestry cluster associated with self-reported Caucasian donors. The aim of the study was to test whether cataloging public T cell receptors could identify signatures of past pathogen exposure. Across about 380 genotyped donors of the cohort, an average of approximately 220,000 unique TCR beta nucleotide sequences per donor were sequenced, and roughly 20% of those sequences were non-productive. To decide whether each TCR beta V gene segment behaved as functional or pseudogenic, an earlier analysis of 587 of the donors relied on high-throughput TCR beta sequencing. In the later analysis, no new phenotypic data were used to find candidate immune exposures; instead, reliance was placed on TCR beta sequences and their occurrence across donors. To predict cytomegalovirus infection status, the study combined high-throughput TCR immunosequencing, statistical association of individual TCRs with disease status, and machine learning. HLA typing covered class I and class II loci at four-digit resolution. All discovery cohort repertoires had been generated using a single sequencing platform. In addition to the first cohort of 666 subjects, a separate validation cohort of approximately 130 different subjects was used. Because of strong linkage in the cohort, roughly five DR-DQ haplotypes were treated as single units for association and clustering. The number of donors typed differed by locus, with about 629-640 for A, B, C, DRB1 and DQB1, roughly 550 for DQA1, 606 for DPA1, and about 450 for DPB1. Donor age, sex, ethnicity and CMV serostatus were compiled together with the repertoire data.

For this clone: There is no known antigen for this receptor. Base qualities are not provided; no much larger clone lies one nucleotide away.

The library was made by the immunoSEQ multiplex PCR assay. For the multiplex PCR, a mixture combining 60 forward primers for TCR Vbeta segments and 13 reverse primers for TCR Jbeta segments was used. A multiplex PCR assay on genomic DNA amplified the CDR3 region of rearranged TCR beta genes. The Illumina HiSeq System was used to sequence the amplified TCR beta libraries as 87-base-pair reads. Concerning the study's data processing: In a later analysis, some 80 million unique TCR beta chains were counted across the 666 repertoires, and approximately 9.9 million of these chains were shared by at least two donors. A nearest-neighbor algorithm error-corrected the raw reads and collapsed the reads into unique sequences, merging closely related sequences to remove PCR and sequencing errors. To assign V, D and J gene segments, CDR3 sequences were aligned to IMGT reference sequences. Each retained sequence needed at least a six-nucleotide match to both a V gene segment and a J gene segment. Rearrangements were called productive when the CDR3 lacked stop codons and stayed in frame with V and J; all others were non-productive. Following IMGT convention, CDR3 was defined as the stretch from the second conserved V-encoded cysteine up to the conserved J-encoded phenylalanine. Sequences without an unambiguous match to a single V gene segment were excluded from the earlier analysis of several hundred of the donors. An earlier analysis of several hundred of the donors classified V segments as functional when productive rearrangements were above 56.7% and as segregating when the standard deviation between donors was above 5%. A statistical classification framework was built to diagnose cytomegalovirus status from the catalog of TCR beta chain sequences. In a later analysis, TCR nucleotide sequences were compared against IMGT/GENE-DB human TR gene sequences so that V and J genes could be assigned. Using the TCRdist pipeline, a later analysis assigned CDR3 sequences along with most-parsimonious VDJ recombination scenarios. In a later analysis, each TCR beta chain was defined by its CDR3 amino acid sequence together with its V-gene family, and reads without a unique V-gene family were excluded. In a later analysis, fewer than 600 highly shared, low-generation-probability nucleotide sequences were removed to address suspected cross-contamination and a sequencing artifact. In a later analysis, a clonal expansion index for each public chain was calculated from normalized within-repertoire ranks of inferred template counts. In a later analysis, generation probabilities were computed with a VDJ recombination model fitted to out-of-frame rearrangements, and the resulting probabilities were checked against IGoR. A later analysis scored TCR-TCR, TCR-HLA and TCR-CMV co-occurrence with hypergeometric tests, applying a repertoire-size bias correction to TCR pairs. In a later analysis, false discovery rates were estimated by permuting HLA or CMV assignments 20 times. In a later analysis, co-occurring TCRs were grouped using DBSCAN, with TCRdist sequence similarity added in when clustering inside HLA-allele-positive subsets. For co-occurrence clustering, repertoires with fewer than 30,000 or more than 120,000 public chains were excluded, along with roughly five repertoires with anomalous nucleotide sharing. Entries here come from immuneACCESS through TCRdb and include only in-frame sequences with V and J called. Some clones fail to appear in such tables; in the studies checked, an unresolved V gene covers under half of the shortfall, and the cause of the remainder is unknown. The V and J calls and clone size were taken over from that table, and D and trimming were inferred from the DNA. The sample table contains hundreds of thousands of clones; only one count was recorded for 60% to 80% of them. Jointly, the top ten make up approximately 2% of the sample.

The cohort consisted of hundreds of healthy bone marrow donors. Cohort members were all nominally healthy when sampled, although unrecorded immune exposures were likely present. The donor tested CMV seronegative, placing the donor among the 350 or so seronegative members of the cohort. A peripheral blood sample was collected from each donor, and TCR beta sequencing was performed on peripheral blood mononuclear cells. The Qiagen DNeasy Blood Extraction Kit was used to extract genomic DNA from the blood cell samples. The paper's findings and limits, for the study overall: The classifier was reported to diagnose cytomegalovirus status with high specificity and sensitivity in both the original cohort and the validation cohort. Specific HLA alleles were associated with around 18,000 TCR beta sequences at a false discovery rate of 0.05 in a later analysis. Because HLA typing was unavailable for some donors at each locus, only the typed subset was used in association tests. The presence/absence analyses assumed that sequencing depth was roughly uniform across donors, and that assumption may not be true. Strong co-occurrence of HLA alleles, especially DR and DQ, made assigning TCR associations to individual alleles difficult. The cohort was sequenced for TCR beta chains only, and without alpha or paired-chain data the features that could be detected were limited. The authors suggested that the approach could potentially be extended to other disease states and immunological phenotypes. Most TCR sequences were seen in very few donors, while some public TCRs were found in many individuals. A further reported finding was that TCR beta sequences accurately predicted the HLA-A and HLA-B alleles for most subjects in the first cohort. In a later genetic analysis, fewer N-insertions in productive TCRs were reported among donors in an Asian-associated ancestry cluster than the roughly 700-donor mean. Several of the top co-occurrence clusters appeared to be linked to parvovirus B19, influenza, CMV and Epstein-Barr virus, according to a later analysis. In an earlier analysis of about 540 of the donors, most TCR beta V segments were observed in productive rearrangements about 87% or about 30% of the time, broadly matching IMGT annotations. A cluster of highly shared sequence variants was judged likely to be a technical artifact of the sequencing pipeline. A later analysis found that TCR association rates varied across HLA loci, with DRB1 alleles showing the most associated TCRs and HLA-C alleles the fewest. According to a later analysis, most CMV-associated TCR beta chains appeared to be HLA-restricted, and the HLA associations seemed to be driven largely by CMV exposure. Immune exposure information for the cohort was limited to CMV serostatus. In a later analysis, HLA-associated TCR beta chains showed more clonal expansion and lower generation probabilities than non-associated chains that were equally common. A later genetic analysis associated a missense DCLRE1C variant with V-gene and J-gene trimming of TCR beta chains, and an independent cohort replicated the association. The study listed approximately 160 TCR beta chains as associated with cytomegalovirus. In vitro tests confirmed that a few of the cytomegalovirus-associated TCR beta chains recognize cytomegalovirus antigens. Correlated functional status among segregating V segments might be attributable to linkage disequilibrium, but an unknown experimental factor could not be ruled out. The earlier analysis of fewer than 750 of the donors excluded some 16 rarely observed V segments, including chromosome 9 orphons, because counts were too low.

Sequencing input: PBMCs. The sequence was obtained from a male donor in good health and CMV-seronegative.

The CDR3 is CAISELQERQGYTF. In nucleotide form, the sequence is TGTGCCATCAGTGAGTTACAGGAGCGACAGGGCTACACCTTC. The chain links TRBV10-3 with TRBJ1-2; the D gene is perhaps TRBD1, from 5 matching bases. Counted from cysteine to phenylalanine, this CDR3 has 14 amino acids. The DNA shown is the 42-base CDR3, in frame from base 1. CDR1 and CDR2, per the germline V gene, are ENHRY and SYGVKD. Deletion took 1 base off V and 8 bases off J, with a span of 14 bases between the germline ends.